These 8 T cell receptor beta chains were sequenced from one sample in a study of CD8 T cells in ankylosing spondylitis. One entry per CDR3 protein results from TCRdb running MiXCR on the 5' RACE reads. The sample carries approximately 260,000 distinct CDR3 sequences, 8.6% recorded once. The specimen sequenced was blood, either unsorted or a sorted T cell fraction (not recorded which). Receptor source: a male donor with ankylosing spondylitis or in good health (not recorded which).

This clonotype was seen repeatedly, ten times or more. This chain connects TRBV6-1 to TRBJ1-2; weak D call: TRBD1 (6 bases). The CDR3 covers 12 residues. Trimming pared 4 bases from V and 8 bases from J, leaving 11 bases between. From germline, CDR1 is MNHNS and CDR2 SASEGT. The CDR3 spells CASSVQGYGYTF. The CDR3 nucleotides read TGTGCCAGCAGTGTACAGGGTTACGGCTACACCTTC.

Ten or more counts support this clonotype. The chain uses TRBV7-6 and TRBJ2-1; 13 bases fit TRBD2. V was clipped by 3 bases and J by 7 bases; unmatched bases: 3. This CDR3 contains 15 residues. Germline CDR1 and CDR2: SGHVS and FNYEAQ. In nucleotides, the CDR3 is TGTGCCAGCAGCTTGGGACTAGCGGGAATAAATGAGCAGTTCTTC. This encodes CASSLGLAGINEQFF.

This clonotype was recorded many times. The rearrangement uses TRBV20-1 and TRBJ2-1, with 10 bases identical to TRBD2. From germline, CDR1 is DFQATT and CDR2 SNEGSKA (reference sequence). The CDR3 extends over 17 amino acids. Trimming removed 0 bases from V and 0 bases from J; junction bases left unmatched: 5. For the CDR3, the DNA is TGCAGTGCTAGAGAGCCACTAGCGGGGTCCTCCTACAATGAGCAGTTCTTC. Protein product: CSAREPLAGSSYNEQFF.

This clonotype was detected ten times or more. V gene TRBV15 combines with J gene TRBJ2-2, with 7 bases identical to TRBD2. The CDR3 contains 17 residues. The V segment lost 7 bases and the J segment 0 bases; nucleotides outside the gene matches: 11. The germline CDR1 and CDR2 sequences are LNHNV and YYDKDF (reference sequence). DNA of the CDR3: TGTGCCACCATTTCCACGCGGGAGCTACCGAACACCGGGGAGCTGTTTTTT. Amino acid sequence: CATISTRELPNTGELFF.

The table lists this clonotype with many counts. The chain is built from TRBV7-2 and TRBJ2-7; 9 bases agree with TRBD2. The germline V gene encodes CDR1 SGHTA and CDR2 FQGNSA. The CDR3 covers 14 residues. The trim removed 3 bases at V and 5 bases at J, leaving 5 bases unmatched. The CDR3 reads CASSFSSGVHEQYF. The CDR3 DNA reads TGTGCCAGCAGCTTTTCTAGCGGGGTCCACGAGCAGTACTTC.

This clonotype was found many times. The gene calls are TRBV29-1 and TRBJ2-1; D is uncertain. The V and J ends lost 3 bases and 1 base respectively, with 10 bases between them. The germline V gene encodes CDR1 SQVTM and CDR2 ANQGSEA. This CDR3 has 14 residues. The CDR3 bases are TGCAGCGTTGAGGGGTCCGAGTCCTACAATGAGCAGTTCTTC. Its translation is CSVEGSESYNEQFF.

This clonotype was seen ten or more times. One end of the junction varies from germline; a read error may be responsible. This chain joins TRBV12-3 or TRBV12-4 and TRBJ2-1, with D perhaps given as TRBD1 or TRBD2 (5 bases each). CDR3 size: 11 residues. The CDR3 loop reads CASSLKGTTRF. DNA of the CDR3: TGTGCCAGCAGTTTAAAAGGGACGACTCGTTTC.

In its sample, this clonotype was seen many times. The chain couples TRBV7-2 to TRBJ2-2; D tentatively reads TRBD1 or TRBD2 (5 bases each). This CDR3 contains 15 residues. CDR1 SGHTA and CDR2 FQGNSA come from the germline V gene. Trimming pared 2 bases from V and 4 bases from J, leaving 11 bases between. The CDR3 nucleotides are TGTGCCAGCAGCTTAAAGGTTGGGGGCACCGGGGAGCTGTTTTTT. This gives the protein CASSLKVGGTGELFF. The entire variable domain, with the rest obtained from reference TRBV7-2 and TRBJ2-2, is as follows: GAGVSQSPSNKVTEKGKDVELRCDPISGHTALYWYRQSLGQGLEFLIYFQGNSAPDKSGLPSDRFSAERTGGSVSTLTIQRTQQEDSAVYLCASSLKVGGTGELFFGEGSRLTVL.